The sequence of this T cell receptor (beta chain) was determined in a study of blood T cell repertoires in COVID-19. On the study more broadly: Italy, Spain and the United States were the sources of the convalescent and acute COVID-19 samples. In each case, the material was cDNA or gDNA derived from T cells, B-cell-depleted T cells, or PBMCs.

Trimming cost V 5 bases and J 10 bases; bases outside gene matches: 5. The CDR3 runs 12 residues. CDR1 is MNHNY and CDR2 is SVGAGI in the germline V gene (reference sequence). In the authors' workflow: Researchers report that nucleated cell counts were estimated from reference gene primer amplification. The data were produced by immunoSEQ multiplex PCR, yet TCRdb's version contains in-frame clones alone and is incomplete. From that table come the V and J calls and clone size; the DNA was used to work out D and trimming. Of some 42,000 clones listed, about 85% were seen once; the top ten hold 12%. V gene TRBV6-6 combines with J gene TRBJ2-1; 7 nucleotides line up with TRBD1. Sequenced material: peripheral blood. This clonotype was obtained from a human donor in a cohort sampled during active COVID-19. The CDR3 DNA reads TGTGCCAGCAGTCCACAGGGGCCCGAGCAGTTCTTC. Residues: CASSPQGPEQFF.